This T cell receptor (beta chain) was retrieved from a study of control samples from healthy donors and cancer patients. Method: immunoSEQ multiplex PCR; TCRdb's copy keeps in-frame clones and lacks some. Of more than 85,000 clones in the sample, approximately 84% were seen once. V lost 0 bases and J lost 7, with 10 bases in between. The CDR3 has 14 residues. CDR1 and CDR2 from the germline V gene are MNHEY and SVGAGI. On this clone itself: Additional DNA sequences in this sample encode the identical CDR3.

Sequences were obtained from PBMCs. This TCR was sampled from a man in his 70s with lung cancer. This chain uses TRBV6-5 with TRBJ1-5, with a possible D match to TRBD1 (5 bases). The CDR3 is CASSYSGGNQPQHF. The CDR3, as DNA: TGTGCCAGCAGTTACTCTGGGGGAAACCAGCCCCAGCATTTT.